Listed below are T cell receptor beta chains from one sample, sequenced in a study of regulatory T cells in long-lasting Graves disease. Using its own MiXCR run on the multiplex PCR reads, TCRdb lists one record per CDR3 protein. The sample has 510,000 or so distinct CDR3 sequences, 12% seen once; the top ten hold almost 9%. This sample also belongs to another study, concerning T cells in Graves' hyperthyroidism and ophthalmopathy.

Sequencing used peripheral blood mononuclear cells (PBMCs), obtained at new diagnosis, from a patient treated with antithyroid drugs. The receptors here all came from a young woman with Graves disease. Both conserved end residues are part of each CDR3. A D gene is named only where the DNA matches it firmly. A clone size is listed for some rows: how often the clone was seen (once, few, many), or a class if it is expanded.

abundance,v_gene,j_gene,len,d_gene,CDR3aa,CDR3nt
many,TRBV12-3/TRBV12-4,TRBJ2-1,17,.,CASSVLRRGKSYNEQFF,TGTGCCAGCAGCGTGCTCCGGAGGGGGAAGTCATACAATGAGCAGTTCTTC
many,TRBV19,TRBJ1-2,14,.,CASSFAGESYGYTF,TGTGCCAGTAGTTTCGCAGGCGAGAGCTATGGCTACACCTTC
many,TRBV29-1,TRBJ1-1,11,.,CSVDPGPEAFF,TGCAGCGTTGACCCGGGACCCGAAGCTTTCTTT
many,TRBV10-1,TRBJ2-5,19,TRBD2,CASSDRKETSGRSWETQYF,TGCGCCAGCAGCGACCGCAAGGAGACTAGCGGGAGATCCTGGGAGACCCAGTACTTC
.,TRBV6-5,TRBJ2-7,13,.,CASSYLGSYEQYF,TGTGCCAGCAGTTACCTAGGTTCCTACGAGCAGTACTTC
many,TRBV2,TRBJ2-4,17,.,CASSERITTIAKNIQYF,TGTGCCAGCAGTGAACGAATTACGACGATAGCCAAAAACATTCAGTACTTC
many,TRBV20-1,TRBJ2-7,14,TRBD2,CSARGRGRAREQYF,TGCAGTGCTAGAGGCCGAGGGAGGGCCAGAGAGCAGTACTTC
many,TRBV10-3,TRBJ2-1,12,.,CAISETDYRKFF,TGTGCCATCAGTGAAACGGACTATCGGAAGTTCTTC
many,TRBV7-9,TRBJ1-6,14,.,CASSSTRQYSPLHF,TGTGCCAGCAGCTCGACCCGACAGTATTCACCCCTCCACTTT
.,TRBV27,TRBJ1-1,17,TRBD1,CASSPGQGTAMNTEAFF,TGTGCCAGCAGTCCCGGACAGGGGACCGCCATGAACACTGAAGCTTTCTTT
many,TRBV30,TRBJ2-2,14,TRBD2,CAWRFQAGAGELFF,TGTGCCTGGAGGTTTCAAGCGGGAGCCGGGGAGCTGTTTTTT
.,TRBV9,TRBJ1-1,18,.,CASSLEATVGTENTEAFF,TGTGCCAGCAGCTTAGAGGCTACCGTCGGGACTGAGAACACTGAAGCTTTCTTT
.,TRBV7-3,TRBJ2-1,14,TRBD2,CASSLLLTGGEQFF,TGTGCCAGCAGCTTATTATTAACGGGGGGAGAGCAGTTCTTC
.,TRBV30,TRBJ1-2,14,.,CAWRIPASDYGYTF,TGTGCCTGGAGAATCCCCGCTTCCGACTATGGCTACACCTTC
many,TRBV6-5,TRBJ2-7,14,.,CASSYVRSSYEQYF,TGTGCCAGCAGTTACGTCCGGAGCTCCTACGAGCAGTACTTC
.,TRBV4-1,TRBJ1-5,18,TRBD1,CASSQFPRQGYSNQPQHF,TGCGCCAGCAGCCAATTCCCGCGACAGGGCTATAGCAATCAGCCCCAGCATTTT
many,TRBV30,TRBJ2-1,14,TRBD2,CAWSGLAGGYEQFF,TGTGCCTGGAGTGGACTAGCGGGAGGGTATGAGCAGTTCTTC
many,TRBV11-2,TRBJ2-2,12,.,CASTPPGGELFF,TGTGCCAGCACGCCTCCGGGAGGGGAGCTGTTTTTT
.,TRBV2,TRBJ2-1,16,TRBD2,CASMLASGNSYNEQFF,TGTGCCAGCATGCTCGCTAGCGGGAACTCCTACAATGAGCAGTTCTTC
many,TRBV2,TRBJ1-1,16,.,CASSGVGRSMNTEAFF,TGTGCCAGCAGTGGGGTGGGACGGAGCATGAACACTGAAGCTTTCTTT
few,TRBV5-6,TRBJ2-2,15,TRBD2,CASTPRGGWTGELFF,TGTGCCAGCACCCCCCGGGGGGGTTGGACCGGGGAGCTGTTTTTT
.,TRBV29-1,TRBJ1-1,14,.,CSATKDFGSTEAFF,TGCAGCGCCACGAAGGATTTCGGGAGCACTGAAGCTTTCTTT
.,TRBV13,TRBJ1-5,15,.,CASSRGQLDNQPQHF,TGTGCCAGCTCCAGGGGCCAACTAGACAATCAGCCCCAGCATTTT
few,TRBV4-3,TRBJ2-2,18,.,CASSQDGNFGQSTGELFF,TGCGCCAGCAGCCAAGATGGAAATTTCGGACAGTCCACCGGGGAGCTGTTTTTT
many,TRBV6-1,TRBJ2-2,14,.,CASRLHPYDGELFF,TGTGCCAGCAGACTCCACCCGTATGACGGGGAGCTGTTTTTT
many,TRBV20-1,TRBJ2-3,14,.,CSASRAASTDTQYF,TGCAGTGCTAGTAGGGCGGCTAGCACAGATACGCAGTATTTT
.,TRBV11-3,TRBJ1-1,13,.,CASSLYRHTEAFF,TGTGCCAGCAGCTTATATCGGCACACTGAAGCTTTCTTT
many,TRBV27,TRBJ2-5,17,TRBD2,CASASSKTSDVRETQYF,TGTGCCAGCGCCAGTTCGAAGACTAGCGATGTGAGAGAGACCCAGTACTTC
.,TRBV5-1,TRBJ2-1,16,.,CASSLAVSQKHNEQFF,TGCGCCAGCAGCTTGGCCGTTAGCCAAAAACACAATGAGCAGTTCTTC
many,TRBV2,TRBJ1-6,14,.,CASSEWGRNSPLHF,TGTGCCAGCAGTGAGTGGGGAAGGAATTCACCCCTCCACTTT
many,TRBV7-9,TRBJ2-1,12,TRBD2,CASSETSVEQFF,TGTGCCAGCAGCGAAACTAGCGTTGAGCAGTTCTTC
.,TRBV20-1,TRBJ2-7,14,.,CGARGYRGNNEQYF,TGCGGTGCTAGAGGCTACCGGGGAAACAATGAGCAGTACTTC
.,TRBV19,TRBJ2-7,13,TRBD1,CASSPGQDYEQYF,TGTGCCAGTAGTCCAGGACAGGACTACGAGCAGTACTTC
many,TRBV11-2,TRBJ2-5,16,TRBD1,CASSLARTGYGETQYF,TGTGCCAGCAGCTTAGCCCGGACAGGGTACGGAGAGACCCAGTACTTC
many,TRBV20-1,TRBJ2-2,13,.,CSAKGGNTGELFF,TGCAGTGCCAAAGGGGGAAACACCGGGGAGCTGTTTTTT
many,TRBV29-1,TRBJ1-1,14,.,CSARTSGLNTEAFF,TGCAGCGCCAGAACGTCGGGTTTGAACACTGAAGCTTTCTTT
.,TRBV2,TRBJ2-7,14,TRBD2,CASSDQAGAYEQYF,TGTGCCAGCAGTGACCAAGCGGGAGCCTACGAGCAGTACTTC
many,TRBV18,TRBJ1-5,15,TRBD1,CASSLGTGGYQPQHF,TGTGCCAGCAGCCTGGGGACAGGGGGCTATCAGCCCCAGCATTTT
many,TRBV2,TRBJ1-2,14,TRBD1,CASRPGQVGYGYTF,TGTGCCAGCAGGCCCGGACAGGTGGGCTATGGCTACACCTTC
few,TRBV4-3,TRBJ1-1,17,.,CASSHSIPGSVETEAFF,TGCGCCAGCAGCCACTCGATTCCAGGGTCGGTAGAAACTGAAGCTTTCTTT
many,TRBV2,TRBJ2-1,12,.,CASSRRRDEQFF,TGTGCCAGCAGCAGACGGAGGGATGAGCAGTTCTTC